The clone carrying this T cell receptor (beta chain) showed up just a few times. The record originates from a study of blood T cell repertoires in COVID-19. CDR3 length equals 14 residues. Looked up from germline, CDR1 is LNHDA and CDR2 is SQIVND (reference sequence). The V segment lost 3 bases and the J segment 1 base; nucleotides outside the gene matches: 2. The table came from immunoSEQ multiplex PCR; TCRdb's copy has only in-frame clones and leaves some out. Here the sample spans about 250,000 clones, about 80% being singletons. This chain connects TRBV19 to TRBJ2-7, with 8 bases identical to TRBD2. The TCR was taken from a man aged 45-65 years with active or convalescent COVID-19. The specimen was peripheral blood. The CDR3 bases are TGTGCCAGTAGTATCGGGACTAGTTCCTACGAGCAGTACTTC. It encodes CASSIGTSSYEQYF.